This TCR beta chain was identified in a study of T cells in Graves' hyperthyroidism and ophthalmopathy. Whole-study context: Peripheral blood was obtained at initial diagnosis, preceding any treatment.

This clonotype turned up a few times. Its antigen is currently unknown. The junction differs from germline at one of its ends, possibly a read error. TCR beta CDR3 regions were amplified from RNA transcripts. First-round RT-PCR with HTBI primers amplified the TCR CDR3 region. TCRdb reanalysed the multiplex PCR reads using MiXCR and keeps one entry per CDR3 protein. The sample lists about 400,000 distinct CDR3 sequences, more than 15% occurring once. Germline CDR1 SEHNR, CDR2 FQNEAQ (reference sequence). The CDR3 contains 20 residues. Notes on the study in general: With a median lead of roughly 6.2 months before onset, the model predicted ophthalmopathy. Separating ophthalmopathy from stable hyperthyroidism was achieved by a 13 V-J model.

Sample: blood. The chain recombines TRBV7-9 with TRBJ2-1; 9 bases are shared with TRBD2. The sequence derives from a woman in her late teens or twenties with Graves' hyperthyroidism. In nucleotides, the CDR3 is TGTGCCAGCAGCTTAGTAGCGGGAGAGAAAGGAGGCTCAACTAGAAATGGGCAGTTCTTC. As protein: CASSLVAGEKGGSTRNGQFF. The full variable domain, completed using reference TRBV7-9 and TRBJ2-1, is DTGVSQNPRHKITKRGQNVTFRCDPISEHNRLYWYRQTLGQGPEFLTYFQNEAQLEKSRLLSDRFSAERPKGSFSTLEIQRTEQGDSAMYLCASSLVAGEKGGSTRNGQFFGPGTRLTVL.